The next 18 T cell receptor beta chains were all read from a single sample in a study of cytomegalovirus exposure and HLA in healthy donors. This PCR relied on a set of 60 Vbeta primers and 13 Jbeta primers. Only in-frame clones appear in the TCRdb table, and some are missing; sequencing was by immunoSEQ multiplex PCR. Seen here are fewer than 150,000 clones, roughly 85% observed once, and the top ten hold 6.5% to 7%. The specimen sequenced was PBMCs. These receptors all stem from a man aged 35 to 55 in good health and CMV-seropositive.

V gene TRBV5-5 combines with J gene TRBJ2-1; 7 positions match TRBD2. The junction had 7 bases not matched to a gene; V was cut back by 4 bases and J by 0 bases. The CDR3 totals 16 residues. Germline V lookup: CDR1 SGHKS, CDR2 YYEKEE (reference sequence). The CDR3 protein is CASSPSGTTSYNEQFF. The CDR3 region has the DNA TGTGCCAGCAGCCCTTCCGGGACTACCTCCTACAATGAGCAGTTCTTC.

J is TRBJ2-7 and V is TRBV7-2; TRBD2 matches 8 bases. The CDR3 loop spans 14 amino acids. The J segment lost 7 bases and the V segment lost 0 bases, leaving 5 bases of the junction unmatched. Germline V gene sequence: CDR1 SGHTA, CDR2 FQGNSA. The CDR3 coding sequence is TGTGCCAGCAGCTTAGCAGCGGGAGAGAGAGAGCAGTACTTC. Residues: CASSLAAGEREQYF.

DNA of the CDR3: TGCGCCAGCTCCCAGGGGGTGAACACCGGGGAGCTGTTTTTT. It yields the protein CASSQGVNTGELFF. The chain couples TRBV5-1 to TRBJ2-2; 7 nucleotides agree with TRBD1. V shed 7 bases, J shed 1 base, and the junction held 4 bases outside the gene matches. CDR3 length equals 14 residues. The V gene's germline CDR1 is SGHRS and CDR2 YFSETQ.

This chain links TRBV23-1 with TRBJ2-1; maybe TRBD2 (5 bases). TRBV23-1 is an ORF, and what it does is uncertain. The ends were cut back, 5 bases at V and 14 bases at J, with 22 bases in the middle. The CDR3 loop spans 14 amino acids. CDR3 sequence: CASSSPLVGRIEFF. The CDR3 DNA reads TGCGCCAGCAGTTCTCCACTAGTGGGTCGGATCGAGTTCTTC.

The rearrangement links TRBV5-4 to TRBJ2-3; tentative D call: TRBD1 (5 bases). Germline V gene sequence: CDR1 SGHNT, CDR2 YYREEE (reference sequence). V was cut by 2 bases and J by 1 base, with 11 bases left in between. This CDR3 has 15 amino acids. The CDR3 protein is CASSLWVGGTDTQYF. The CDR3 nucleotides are TGTGCCAGCAGCTTATGGGTAGGGGGCACAGATACGCAGTATTTT.

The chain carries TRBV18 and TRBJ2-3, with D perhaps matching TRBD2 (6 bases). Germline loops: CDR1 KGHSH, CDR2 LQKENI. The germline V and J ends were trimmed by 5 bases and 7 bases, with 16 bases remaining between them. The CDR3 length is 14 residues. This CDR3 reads CASSASGLSYTQYF. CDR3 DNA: TGTGCCAGCTCAGCCTCGGGACTCTCCTATACGCAGTATTTT. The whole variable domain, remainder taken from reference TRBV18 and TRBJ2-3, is NAGVMQNPRHLVRRRGQEARLRCSPMKGHSHVYWYRQLPEEGLKFMVYLQKENIIDESGMPKERFSAEFPKEGPSILRIQQVVRGDSAAYFCASSASGLSYTQYFGPGTRLTVL.

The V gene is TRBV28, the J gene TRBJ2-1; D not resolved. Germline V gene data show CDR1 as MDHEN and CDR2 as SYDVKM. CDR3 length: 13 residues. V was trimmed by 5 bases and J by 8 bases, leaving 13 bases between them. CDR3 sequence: CASSAAPSDEQFF. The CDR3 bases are TGTGCCAGCAGTGCTGCCCCTTCGGATGAGCAGTTCTTC.

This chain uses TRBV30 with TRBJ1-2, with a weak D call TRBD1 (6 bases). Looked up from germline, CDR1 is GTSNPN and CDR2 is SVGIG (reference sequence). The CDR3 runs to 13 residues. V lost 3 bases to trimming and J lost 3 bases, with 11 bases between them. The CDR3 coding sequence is TGTGCCTGGAGGGCAGGGGCCTACTATGGCTACACCTTC. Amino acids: CAWRAGAYYGYTF. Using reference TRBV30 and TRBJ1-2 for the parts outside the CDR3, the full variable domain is SQTIHQWPATLVQPVGSPLSLECTVEGTSNPNLYWYRQAAGRGLQLLFYSVGIGQISSEVPQNLSASRPQDRQFILSSKKLLLSDSGFYLCAWRAGAYYGYTFGSGTRLTVV.

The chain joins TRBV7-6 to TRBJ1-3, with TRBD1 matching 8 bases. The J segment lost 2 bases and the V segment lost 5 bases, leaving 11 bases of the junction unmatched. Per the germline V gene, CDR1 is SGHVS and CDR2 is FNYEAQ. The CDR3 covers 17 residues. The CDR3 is CASSPGQGWSPGNTIYF. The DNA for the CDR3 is TGTGCCAGCAGCCCAGGACAGGGCTGGAGCCCTGGAAACACCATATATTTT.

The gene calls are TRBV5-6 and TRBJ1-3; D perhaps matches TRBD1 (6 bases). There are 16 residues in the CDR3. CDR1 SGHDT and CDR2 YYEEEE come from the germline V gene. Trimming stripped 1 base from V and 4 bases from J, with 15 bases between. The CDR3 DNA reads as TGTGCCAGCAGCTTGATTCACGAGGGGGAAGGAAACACCATATATTTT. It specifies CASSLIHEGEGNTIYF.

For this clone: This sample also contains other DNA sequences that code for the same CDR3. CDR3 protein: CASSLGQGATDTQYF. The CDR3 nucleotides are TGCGCCAGCAGCTTAGGACAGGGAGCCACAGATACGCAGTATTTT. The chain has TRBV5-1 and TRBJ2-3, with 8 bases fitting TRBD1. The CDR3 runs to 15 residues. After removal of 2 bases from V and 2 bases from J, the junction contained 4 bases not matched to a gene. Germline-derived CDR1 and CDR2 are SGHRS and YFSETQ.

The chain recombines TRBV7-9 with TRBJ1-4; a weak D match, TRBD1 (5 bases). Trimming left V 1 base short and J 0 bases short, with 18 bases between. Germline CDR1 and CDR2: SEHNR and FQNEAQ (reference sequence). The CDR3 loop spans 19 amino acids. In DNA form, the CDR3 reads TGTGCCAGCAGCTTAGGAACCCAGGTCGGGACTGCAACTAATGAAAAACTGTTTTTT. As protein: CASSLGTQVGTATNEKLFF.

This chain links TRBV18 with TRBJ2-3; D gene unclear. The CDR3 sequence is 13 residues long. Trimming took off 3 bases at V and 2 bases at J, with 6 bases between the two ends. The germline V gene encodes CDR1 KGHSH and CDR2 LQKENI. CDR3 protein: CASSPSLTDTQYF. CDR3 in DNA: TGTGCCAGCTCACCGTCCCTCACAGATACGCAGTATTTT.

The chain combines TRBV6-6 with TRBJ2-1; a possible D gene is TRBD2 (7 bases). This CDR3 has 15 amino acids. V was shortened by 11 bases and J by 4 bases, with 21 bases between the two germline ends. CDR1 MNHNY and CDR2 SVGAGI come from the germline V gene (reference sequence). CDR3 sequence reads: CASALGGEFYNEQFF. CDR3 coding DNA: TGTGCCTCAGCACTAGGGGGGGAGTTTTACAATGAGCAGTTCTTC.

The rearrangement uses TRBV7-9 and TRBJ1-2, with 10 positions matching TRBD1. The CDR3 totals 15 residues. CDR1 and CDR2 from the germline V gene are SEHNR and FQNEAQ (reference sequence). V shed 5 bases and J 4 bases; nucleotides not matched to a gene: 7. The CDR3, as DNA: TGTGCCAGCAGCAAACACCGGGACAGGGGCTATGGCTACACCTTC. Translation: CASSKHRDRGYGYTF.

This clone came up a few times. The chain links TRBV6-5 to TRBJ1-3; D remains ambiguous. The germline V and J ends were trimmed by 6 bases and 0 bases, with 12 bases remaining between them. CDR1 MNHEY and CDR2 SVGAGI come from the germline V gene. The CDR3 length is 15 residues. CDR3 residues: CASSPIGSSGNTIYF. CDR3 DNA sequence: TGTGCCAGCAGCCCCATCGGGAGCTCTGGAAACACCATATATTTT.

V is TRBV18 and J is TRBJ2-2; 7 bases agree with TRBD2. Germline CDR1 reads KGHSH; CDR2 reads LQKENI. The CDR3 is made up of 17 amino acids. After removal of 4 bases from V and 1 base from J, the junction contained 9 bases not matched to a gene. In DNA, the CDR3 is TGTGCCAGCTCACTAGGCGGGGGAACCTTGAACACCGGGGAGCTGTTTTTT. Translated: CASSLGGGTLNTGELFF.

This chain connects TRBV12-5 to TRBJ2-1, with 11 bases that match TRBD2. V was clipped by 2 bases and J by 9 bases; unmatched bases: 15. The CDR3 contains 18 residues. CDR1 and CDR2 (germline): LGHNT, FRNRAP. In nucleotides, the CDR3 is TGTGCTAGTGGTTTGTGGTCTTGGACTAGCGGGTTTAGAGGTGAGCAGTTCTTC. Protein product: CASGLWSWTSGFRGEQFF.